One sample yielded the 25 T cell receptor beta chains listed below, sequenced in a study of Tregs in tolerant kidney transplant recipients (dated by TCRdb to about 2019). Library prep was done by the immunoSEQ multiplex PCR assay. What TCRdb holds here is the immuneACCESS table cut down to in-frame rearrangements. Part of the clones is not present; checked against another copy, under half of the missing clones reflect an unresolved V gene, and the others are unexplained. Present in this sample are about 20,000 clones, roughly 82% of which were seen just once. The ten biggest clones cover 2.5% of the sample. Material: Tregs from blood. Receptors originate from a human donor in good health.

The J gene is TRBJ1-2, the V gene TRBV19; 7 nucleotides align to TRBD1. The trim removed 5 bases at V and 2 bases at J, leaving 5 bases unmatched. Germline V gene lookup returns CDR1 LNHDA and CDR2 SQIVND (reference sequence). The CDR3 contains 14 residues. In nucleotides, the CDR3 is TGTGCCAGTAGTTCGGGACAGTTAAACTATGGCTACACCTTC. The encoded protein is CASSSGQLNYGYTF.

This sequence joins TRBV9 and TRBJ2-2; the D gene could be TRBD1 or TRBD2 (5 bases each). Germline loops: CDR1 SGDLS, CDR2 YYNGEE. This CDR3 is built from 15 residues. The V and J ends lost 0 bases and 7 bases respectively, with 13 bases between them. The CDR3 region is CASSVVGRAGGELFF. For the CDR3, the DNA is TGTGCCAGCAGCGTAGTTGGCAGGGCGGGCGGGGAGCTGTTTTTT.

This clone was seen more than once but under ten times. The V gene is TRBV14, the J gene TRBJ1-6, with D possibly matching TRBD1 (6 bases). Germline loops: CDR1 SGHDN, CDR2 FVKESK. The V end was cut by 8 bases, the J end by 8 bases, with 16 bases between. The CDR3 consists of 14 residues. CDR3 region: CASSGGQGHSPLHF. The CDR3, as DNA: TGTGCCAGCTCTGGGGGGCAGGGCCATTCACCCCTCCACTTT.

The CDR3: CASSLVGGSISPQHF. In DNA, the CDR3 is TGTGCCAGCAGCTTGGTAGGCGGGAGTATAAGTCCCCAGCATTTT. The chain is built from TRBV5-5 and TRBJ1-5; D not certain. The CDR3 covers 15 residues. V was clipped by 0 bases and J by 10 bases, with 17 bases between them. CDR1 SGHKS and CDR2 YYEKEE come from the germline V gene (reference sequence).

The V call is TRBV5-8, the J call TRBJ1-1; D remains ambiguous. With 0 bases removed from V and 10 bases from J, the gap between germline ends came to 13 bases. Germline lookup yields CDR1 SGHTS and CDR2 YDEGEE. The CDR3 runs 13 residues. The CDR3 region is CASSLVTVKGAFF. The CDR3 DNA reads TGTGCCAGCAGCTTGGTGACGGTGAAAGGAGCTTTCTTT.

This clone occurred a few times. DNA of the CDR3: TGTGCCAGCAGCTTAGGCCTCGGGAACACTGAAGCTTTCTTT. Amino acid sequence: CASSLGLGNTEAFF. The genes are TRBV13 and TRBJ1-1; D gene uncertain. CDR3 length: 14 amino acids. V shed 0 bases and J shed 1 base, with 6 bases lying between them. Germline-derived CDR1 and CDR2 are PRHDT and FYEKMQ (reference sequence).

This sequence joins TRBV7-2 and TRBJ1-2; D gene uncertain. The CDR3 spans 14 residues. V was pared by 5 bases and J by 2 bases, with 12 bases between. CDR1 is SGHTA and CDR2 is FQGNSA in the germline V gene. The CDR3 is CASSADSRNYGYTF. The CDR3 DNA reads as TGTGCCAGCAGCGCCGACTCCAGGAACTATGGCTACACCTTC.

The V call is TRBV2, the J call TRBJ1-4; D remains ambiguous. CDR3 length: 14 amino acids. V was pared by 8 bases and J by 3 bases, with 13 bases between. Germline V gene lookup returns CDR1 SNHLY and CDR2 FYNNEI. The CDR3 region has the DNA TGTGCCAGCCGAAGGACGGCCTCTAATGAAAAACTGTTTTTT. Translating gives CASRRTASNEKLFF.

About this clone itself: One end of the junction fails to match germline, which may point to a read error. The rearrangement links TRBV7-2 to TRBJ2-2; 9 positions match TRBD2. Germline V lookup: CDR1 SGHTA, CDR2 FQGNSA. CDR3 length: 16 amino acids. The CDR3 loop is CASSFRASGNAGELFF. The CDR3, as DNA: TGTGCCAGCAGCTTTCGGGCTAGCGGGAACGCCGGGGAGCTGTTTTTT.

The chain employs TRBV5-4 and TRBJ2-3; 9 nucleotides line up with TRBD2. The CDR3 contains 15 residues. CDR1 and CDR2 from the germline V gene are SGHNT and YYREEE (reference sequence). J lost 6 bases, V lost 2 bases, and 7 bases had no gene match. The CDR3 DNA reads as TGTGCCAGCAGCTTAGTGGGCGGGGGGGAGGATACGCAGTATTTT. As protein: CASSLVGGGEDTQYF.

V is TRBV10-3 and J is TRBJ2-2; D unresolved. Looked up from germline, CDR1 is ENHRY and CDR2 is SYGVKD. The CDR3 consists of 11 residues. V was pared by 7 bases and J by 1 base, with 1 base between. This CDR3 reads CAIKNTGELFF. The CDR3 DNA is TGTGCCATCAAGAACACCGGGGAGCTGTTTTTT.

This clone was seen a handful of times. The rearrangement uses TRBV27 and TRBJ2-4; unclear D gene. The CDR3 contains 16 residues. V shed 0 bases and J shed 12 bases, with 21 bases lying between them. Germline CDR1 and CDR2: MNHEY and SMNVEV (reference sequence). CDR3 loop: CASSLSGRVTNLPQYF. The CDR3 bases are TGTGCCAGCAGTTTATCAGGCCGGGTTACAAATCTCCCTCAGTACTTC.

The chain carries TRBV7-7 and TRBJ2-5, with 10 bases that match TRBD1. V lost 5 bases to trimming and J lost 4 bases; unmatched junction nucleotides: 7. There are 15 residues in the CDR3. The germline gives CDR1 SSHAT, CDR2 FNYEAQ (reference sequence). The CDR3 DNA follows: TGTGCCAGCAGCCCCCGGGACAGGGGAGGAGAGACCCAGTACTTC. It codes for CASSPRDRGGETQYF.

The chain links TRBV6-6 to TRBJ2-7, with no clear D. The ends were cut back, 5 bases at V and 3 bases at J, with 8 bases in the middle. CDR3 length: 12 residues. CDR1 and CDR2 (germline): MNHNY, SVGAGI (reference sequence). In nucleotides, the CDR3 is TGTGCCAGCAGTCGTACCCTCTACGAGCAGTACTTC. Translated, it gives CASSRTLYEQYF.

The J gene is TRBJ1-1, the V gene TRBV5-8; D unclear. V shed 2 bases and J shed 0 bases, with 11 bases lying between them. The CDR3 has 15 residues. Germline lookup yields CDR1 SGHTS and CDR2 YDEGEE. CDR3 in DNA: TGTGCCAGCAGCTTTCCCGGAGAGATGAACACTGAAGCTTTCTTT. It is translated as CASSFPGEMNTEAFF.

The chain joins TRBV7-2 to TRBJ2-1, with D perhaps TRBD1 (7 bases). Trimming left V 7 bases short and J 9 bases short, with 19 bases between. CDR3 length: 14 amino acids. Germline V lookup: CDR1 SGHTA, CDR2 FQGNSA. CDR3 in amino acids: CASTRDRPYGEQFF. The CDR3 DNA is TGTGCCAGCACGCGGGACAGACCCTACGGTGAGCAGTTCTTC.

This rearrangement joins TRBV5-1 to TRBJ1-2; TRBD1 matches at 8 bases. The CDR3 is made up of 14 amino acids. The V gene end was trimmed by 2 bases and the J gene end by 6 bases; junction bases not matched to a gene: 6. The germline V gene encodes CDR1 SGHRS and CDR2 YFSETQ. The CDR3 region is CASSFRRGPDGYTF. CDR3 DNA sequence: TGCGCCAGCAGCTTTCGCAGGGGGCCCGATGGCTACACCTTC.

CDR3 protein: CASSSRGTKYGYTF. The CDR3 DNA reads TGTGCCAGCAGCTCAAGAGGGACAAAGTATGGCTACACCTTC. This chain uses TRBV7-2 with TRBJ1-2, with D possibly TRBD1 on 6 matching bases. The CDR3 is 14 amino acids. Deletions cut 4 bases from V and 5 bases from J, with 14 bases between. Germline CDR1 reads SGHTA; CDR2 reads FQGNSA.

The chain has TRBV30 and TRBJ2-6, with 9 bases that match TRBD2. Germline V gene data show CDR1 as GTSNPN and CDR2 as SVGIG (reference sequence). Trimming removed 4 bases from V and 2 bases from J; junction bases left unmatched: 6. This CDR3 contains 16 residues. The CDR3 nucleotides read TGTGCCTGGAACCCGCGGGGGGGAACTGGGGCCAACGTCCTGACTTTC. Its translation is CAWNPRGGTGANVLTF.

The chain couples TRBV16 to TRBJ1-4; the D is unclear. Germline CDR1 KGHSY, CDR2 FQNENV. This CDR3 is built from 13 residues. Trimming cost V 4 bases and J 4 bases, with 7 bases left between them. CDR3 nucleotides: TGTGCCAGCAGCCGTGGCAGTAATGAAAAACTGTTTTTT. Translating gives CASSRGSNEKLFF.

This clone was detected once. The rearrangement uses TRBV29-1 and TRBJ2-1, with 12 positions matching TRBD1. The CDR3 sequence is 14 residues long. The germline V gene encodes CDR1 SQVTM and CDR2 ANQGSEA. With V trimmed by 3 bases and J by 7 bases, 4 bases remained unmatched. CDR3 region: CSVEGGQGANEQFF. CDR3 DNA sequence: TGCAGCGTTGAGGGGGGACAGGGGGCAAATGAGCAGTTCTTC.

This rearrangement joins TRBV7-2 to TRBJ2-4; 10 bases align to TRBD1. The junction had 6 bases not matched to a gene; V was cut back by 1 base and J by 6 bases. The CDR3 runs to 16 residues. Germline values: CDR1 SGHTA, CDR2 FQGNSA. The CDR3 coding sequence is TGTGCCAGCAGCTTAGTGGGACAGGGGTCCCTAAACATTCAGTACTTC. Encoded protein: CASSLVGQGSLNIQYF.

This clone ranks as large. The gene calls are TRBV19 and TRBJ1-4; D perhaps matches TRBD1 (6 bases). Germline values: CDR1 LNHDA, CDR2 SQIVND (reference sequence). V was cut by 6 bases and J by 12 bases, with 11 bases left in between. The CDR3 has 11 amino acids. The CDR3 spells CASRGGLQLFF. In DNA form, the CDR3 reads TGTGCCAGTAGGGGGGGGCTTCAACTGTTTTTT.

V usage is TRBV5-1 and J usage is TRBJ2-1; D unclear. V lost 0 bases and J lost 12, with 13 bases in between. Per germline, CDR1 SGHRS and CDR2 YFSETQ. This CDR3 has 13 residues. The CDR3 DNA reads as TGCGCCAGCAGCTTGGGCAGCATGGTTGGGCAGTTCTTC. Protein product: CASSLGSMVGQFF.

Comments on this clone: Other DNA sequences in the sample encode the same CDR3. V usage is TRBV7-3 and J usage is TRBJ2-5; 14 bases agree with TRBD2. Per germline, CDR1 SGHTA and CDR2 FQGTGA. The CDR3 has 16 residues. After removal of 3 bases from V and 5 bases from J, the junction contained 5 bases not matched to a gene. CDR3 in DNA: TGTGCCAGCAGCTTGGGGACTAGCGGGGGTCGGGAGACCCAGTACTTC. This encodes CASSLGTSGGRETQYF.